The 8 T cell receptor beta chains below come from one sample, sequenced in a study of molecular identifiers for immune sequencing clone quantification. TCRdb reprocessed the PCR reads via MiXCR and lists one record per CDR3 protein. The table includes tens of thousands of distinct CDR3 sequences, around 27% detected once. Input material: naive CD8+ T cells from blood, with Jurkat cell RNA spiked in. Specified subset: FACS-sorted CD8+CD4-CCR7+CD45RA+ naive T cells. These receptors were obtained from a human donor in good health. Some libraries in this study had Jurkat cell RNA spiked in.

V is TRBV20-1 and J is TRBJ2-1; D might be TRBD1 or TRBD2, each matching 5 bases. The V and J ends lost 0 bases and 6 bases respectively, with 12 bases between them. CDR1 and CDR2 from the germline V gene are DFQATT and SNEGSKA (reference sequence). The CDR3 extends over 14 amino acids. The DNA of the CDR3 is TGCAGTGCTAGAGACCGGGACGCCGGCAATGAGCAGTTCTTC. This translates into CSARDRDAGNEQFF.

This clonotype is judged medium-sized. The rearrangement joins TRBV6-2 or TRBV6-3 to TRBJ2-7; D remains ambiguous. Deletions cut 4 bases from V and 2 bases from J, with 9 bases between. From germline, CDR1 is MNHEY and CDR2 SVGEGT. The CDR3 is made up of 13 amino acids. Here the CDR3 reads CASSLAATYEQYF. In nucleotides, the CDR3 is TGTGCCAGCAGTTTGGCAGCCACCTACGAGCAGTACTTC.

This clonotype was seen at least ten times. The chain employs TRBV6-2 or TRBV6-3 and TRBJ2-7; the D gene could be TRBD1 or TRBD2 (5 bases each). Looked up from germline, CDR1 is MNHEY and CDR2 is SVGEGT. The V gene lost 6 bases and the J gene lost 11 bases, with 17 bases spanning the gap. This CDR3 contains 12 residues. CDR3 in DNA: TGTGCCAGCAGCCGAGGGACGGGGCGGGAGTACTTC. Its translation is CASSRGTGREYF.

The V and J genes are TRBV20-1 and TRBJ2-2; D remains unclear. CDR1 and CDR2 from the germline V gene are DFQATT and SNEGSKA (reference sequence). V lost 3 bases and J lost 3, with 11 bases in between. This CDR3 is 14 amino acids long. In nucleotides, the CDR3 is TGCAGTGCTAGGGAGATTATAGACACCGGGGAGCTGTTTTTT. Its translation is CSAREIIDTGELFF.

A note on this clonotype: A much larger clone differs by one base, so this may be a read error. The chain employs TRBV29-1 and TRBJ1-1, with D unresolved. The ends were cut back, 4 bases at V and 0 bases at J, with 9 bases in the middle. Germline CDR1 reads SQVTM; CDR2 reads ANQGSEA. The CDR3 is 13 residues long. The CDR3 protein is CSVGMGMNTEAFF. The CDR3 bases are TGCAGCGTTGGTATGGGAATGAACACTGAAGCTTTCTTT. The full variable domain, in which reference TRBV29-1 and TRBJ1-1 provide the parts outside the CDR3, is SAVISQKPSRDICQRGTSLTIQCQVDSQVTMMFWYRQQPGQSLTLIATANQGSEATYESGFVIDKFPISRPNLTFSTLTVSNMSPEDSSIYLCSVGMGMNTEAFFGQGTRLTVV.

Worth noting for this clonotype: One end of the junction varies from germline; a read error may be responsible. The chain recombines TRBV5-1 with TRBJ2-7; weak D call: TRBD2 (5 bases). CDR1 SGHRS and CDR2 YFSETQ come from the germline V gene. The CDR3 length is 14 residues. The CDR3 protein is CASGLAGRTREQYF. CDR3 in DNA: TGCGCCAGCGGCTTGGCGGGCAGGACTCGCGAGCAGTACTTC.

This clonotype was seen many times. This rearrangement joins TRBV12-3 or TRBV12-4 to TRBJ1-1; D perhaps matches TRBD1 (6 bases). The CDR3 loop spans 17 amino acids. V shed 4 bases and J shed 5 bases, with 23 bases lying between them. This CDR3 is CASSSETGTGHGTEAFF. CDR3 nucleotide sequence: TGTGCCAGCAGTTCCGAGACAGGAACGGGTCATGGGACTGAAGCTTTCTTT.

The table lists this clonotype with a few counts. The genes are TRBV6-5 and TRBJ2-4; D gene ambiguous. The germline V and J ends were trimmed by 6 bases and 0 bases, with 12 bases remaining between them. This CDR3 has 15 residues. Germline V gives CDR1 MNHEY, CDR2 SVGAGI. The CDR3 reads CASSPLSEAKNIQYF. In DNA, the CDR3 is TGTGCCAGCAGCCCGCTAAGCGAAGCCAAAAACATTCAGTACTTC.